The 27 T cell receptor beta chains given below trace back to one sample, sequenced in a study of blood T cells in healthy people across ages. PCR was performed a second time for about 6 to 12 cycles using a sample-barcoded 5' primer and a J-beta primer mix. MiXCR, applied by TCRdb to the 5' RACE reads, yields one record per CDR3 protein. The table has approximately 360,000 distinct CDR3 sequences, 45% to 60% seen once. Source material: blood. These receptors originate from a man aged 55 to 70 in good health.

This chain connects TRBV12-3 or TRBV12-4 to TRBJ1-6; possibly TRBD1 for D (5 bases). CDR3 length: 15 residues. V shed 7 bases and J shed 0 bases, with 10 bases lying between them. CDR3 coding DNA: TGTGCCAGCACTCGACAGAGCTCCTATAATTCACCCCTCCACTTT. As protein: CASTRQSSYNSPLHF.

The rearrangement uses TRBV20-1 and TRBJ2-3; 8 bases are a match to TRBD2. J gave up 5 bases and V 1 base, and 8 bases lay outside the gene matches. The CDR3 runs 15 residues. The germline V gene has CDR1 DFQATT and CDR2 SNEGSKA (reference sequence). CDR3 in amino acids: CSARGTGGFKDTQYF. The CDR3 DNA is TGCAGTGCTAGAGGCACGGGAGGGTTTAAAGATACGCAGTATTTT.

This clonotype was picked up one time. One end of the junction fails to match germline, which may point to a read error. The chain has TRBV7-9 and TRBJ2-3, with a tentative D call TRBD1 (6 bases). Looked up from germline, CDR1 is SEHNR and CDR2 is FQNEAQ (reference sequence). CDR3 length equals 16 residues. The CDR3 sequence: CAGSTIQDSSTDTQYF. CDR3 bases: TGTGCCGGCAGCACTATCCAGGACAGTAGCACAGATACGCAGTATTTT.

This chain links TRBV20-1 with TRBJ1-2; 11 bases map to TRBD1. CDR3 length: 16 amino acids. CDR1 and CDR2 from the germline V gene are DFQATT and SNEGSKA (reference sequence). The junction had 16 bases not matched to a gene; V was cut back by 5 bases and J by 8 bases. CDR3 nucleotide sequence: TGCAGTGCTCTTAACAAAGGACAGGGGGCCATGAGCGGCTACACCTTC. It is translated as CSALNKGQGAMSGYTF.

Ten or more counts support this clonotype. The chain recombines TRBV9 with TRBJ2-3; 7 bases are shared with TRBD2. This CDR3 is built from 16 residues. The germline gives CDR1 SGDLS, CDR2 YYNGEE. V gave up 7 bases and J gave up 3 bases; unmatched junction bases: 14. The CDR3 sequence: CASSFLEGGPTDTQYF. As DNA, the CDR3 is TGTGCCAGCTCCTTTCTTGAGGGAGGGCCGACAGATACGCAGTATTTT.

Turning to this clonotype: The CDR3 does not close with the conserved phenylalanine or tryptophan, likely indicating a read error. The CDR3 bases are TGTGCCAGCAGACTGCAGGGTTCTCAAGAGACCCAGTACTCC. Its protein is CASRLQGSQETQYS. The V gene is TRBV12-3 or TRBV12-4, the J gene TRBJ2-5; D is possibly TRBD1 (5 bases). This CDR3 spans 14 amino acids. The V gene lost 6 bases and the J gene lost 2 bases, with 13 bases spanning the gap.

The chain links TRBV5-1 to TRBJ2-1, with D uncertain. Germline V gene sequence: CDR1 SGHRS, CDR2 YFSETQ. This CDR3 region has 15 residues. V dropped 0 bases and J dropped 10 bases, with 17 bases sitting between them. CDR3 sequence reads: CASSLAPGRNSEQFF. The DNA for the CDR3 is TGCGCCAGCAGCTTGGCCCCTGGCAGAAATTCCGAGCAGTTCTTC.

The chain combines TRBV10-3 with TRBJ1-2; D gene uncertain. The V end was cut by 4 bases, the J end by 5 bases, with 8 bases between. This CDR3 spans 12 amino acids. The germline gives CDR1 ENHRY, CDR2 SYGVKD. The CDR3 DNA reads as TGTGCCATCAGTGGTCAGCTTTATGGCTACACCTTC. Protein: CAISGQLYGYTF.

This sequence joins TRBV20-1 and TRBJ2-3; a weak D match, TRBD1 (6 bases). This CDR3 has 13 residues. Germline V lookup: CDR1 DFQATT, CDR2 SNEGSKA (reference sequence). Trimming pared 8 bases from V and 0 bases from J, leaving 12 bases between. DNA for the CDR3: TGCAGTCCACAGGGTTTTAGCACAGATACGCAGTATTTT. It is translated as CSPQGFSTDTQYF.

The chain carries TRBV4-3 and TRBJ2-2; unclear D gene. Trimming removed 0 bases at V and 6 bases at J, with 8 bases between. Germline V gene data show CDR1 as LGHNA and CDR2 as YSLEER. CDR3 length: 14 residues. CDR3 residues: CASSQEVAPGELFF. CDR3 sequence (DNA): TGCGCCAGCAGCCAAGAGGTAGCCCCCGGGGAGCTGTTTTTT.

This chain uses TRBV11-3 with TRBJ1-6; D gene uncertain. CDR3 length equals 15 residues. Germline V gene sequence: CDR1 SGHNT, CDR2 YENEEA. V dropped 0 bases and J dropped 8 bases, with 11 bases sitting between them. Here the CDR3 DNA reads TGTGCCAGCAGCTTAGAGGGCCATTATTATTCACCCCTCCACTTT. Translated: CASSLEGHYYSPLHF.

DNA of the CDR3: TGCGCCAGCAGCTCTGACTCCAGCACAGATACGCAGTATTTT. It specifies CASSSDSSTDTQYF. The chain carries TRBV5-1 and TRBJ2-3; no clear D gene. The CDR3 extends over 14 amino acids. Trimming took 3 bases from V and 0 from J, leaving 8 bases between them. Germline V gives CDR1 SGHRS, CDR2 YFSETQ.

This clonotype was detected many times. V gene TRBV7-9 combines with J gene TRBJ2-5; D perhaps matches TRBD1 (5 bases). The germline gives CDR1 SEHNR, CDR2 FQNEAQ (reference sequence). V dropped 4 bases and J dropped 4 bases, with 10 bases sitting between them. This CDR3 has 13 amino acids. As DNA, the CDR3 is TGTGCCAGCAGCTCAAGGGGTCCAGAGACCCAGTACTTC. Residues: CASSSRGPETQYF.

Concerning this clonotype: One junction end disagrees with the germline gene, perhaps due to a read error. This chain connects TRBV28 to TRBJ2-7, with TRBD1 matching 8 bases. From germline, CDR1 is MDHEN and CDR2 SYDVKM. The CDR3 totals 15 residues. The CDR3 region has the DNA TGTGCCAGCAGCGTCCTAGTCGGACAGGGACACGAGCGGTACTTC. Translation gives CASSVLVGQGHERYF.

The chain has TRBV7-9 and TRBJ1-1, with TRBD1 as a possible D gene (5 bases). The CDR3 runs to 13 residues. Germline CDR1 and CDR2: SEHNR and FQNEAQ (reference sequence). The V gene lost 7 bases and the J gene lost 3 bases, with 12 bases spanning the gap. The CDR3 bases are TGTGCCAGCATCCGGGGCCGGGACACTGAAGCTTTCTTT. This translates into CASIRGRDTEAFF. Complete variable domain (other parts from reference TRBV7-9 and TRBJ1-1): DTGVSQNPRHKITKRGQNVTFRCDPISEHNRLYWYRQTLGQGPEFLTYFQNEAQLEKSRLLSDRFSAERPKGSFSTLEIQRTEQGDSAMYLCASIRGRDTEAFFGQGTRLTVV.

The count of this clonotype is one. The gene calls are TRBV7-9 and TRBJ2-1; D is possibly TRBD1 or TRBD2 (5 bases each). V lost 6 bases and J lost 8, with 14 bases in between. This CDR3 is 13 amino acids long. The germline V gene encodes CDR1 SEHNR and CDR2 FQNEAQ (reference sequence). The CDR3 DNA is TGTGCCAGCAGTACAGGAGGTATCGATGAGCAGTTCTTC. As protein: CASSTGGIDEQFF.

The V call is TRBV6-2 or TRBV6-3, the J call TRBJ2-1; 8 nucleotides agree with TRBD2. The V segment lost 6 bases and the J segment 3 bases; nucleotides outside the gene matches: 7. The CDR3 sequence is 15 residues long. Looked up from germline, CDR1 is MNHEY and CDR2 is SVGEGT. CDR3 region: CASRDRLAYYNEQFF. The CDR3 DNA reads TGTGCCAGCAGGGACAGACTAGCGTACTACAATGAGCAGTTCTTC.

This clonotype was observed a handful of times. The chain employs TRBV7-2 and TRBJ2-7, with 7 bases identical to TRBD1. V was clipped by 3 bases and J by 3 bases; unmatched bases: 8. The CDR3 has 15 amino acids. Germline V CDR1 and CDR2: SGHTA, FQGNSA. The CDR3 DNA is TGTGCCAGCAGCTTTAAGGGGGACAGCTACTACGAGCAGTACTTC. Its translation is CASSFKGDSYYEQYF.

The V gene is TRBV20-1, the J gene TRBJ2-1; 8 nucleotides line up with TRBD1. The CDR3 spans 14 residues. Losses at the gene ends were 6 bases for V and 3 bases for J; bases not matched to a gene: 7. Germline loops: CDR1 DFQATT, CDR2 SNEGSKA (reference sequence). For the CDR3, the DNA is TGCAGTGCATTGGGACAGGCCAACTACAATGAGCAGTTCTTC. As protein: CSALGQANYNEQFF.

The chain has TRBV7-8 and TRBJ2-5; 9 bases align to TRBD2. V dropped 1 base and J dropped 3; count of bases not matched to a gene: 6. This CDR3 contains 16 residues. CDR1 and CDR2 (germline): SGHVS, FQNEAQ. CDR3 region: CASSLGLAGTKETQYF. The CDR3 bases are TGTGCCAGCAGCTTAGGGCTAGCGGGAACAAAAGAGACCCAGTACTTC.

Notes on this clonotype: A much larger clone lies a single base off, so this may be a read error. The chain has TRBV7-2 and TRBJ2-5; D uncertain. Germline CDR1 is SGHTA and CDR2 is FQGNSA. This CDR3 is built from 15 residues. V was clipped by 5 bases and J by 5 bases, with 18 bases between them. DNA of the CDR3: TGTGCCAGCAGCCCCACGACTGGCGCAAGGGAGACCCAGTACTTC. Its protein is CASSPTTGARETQYF.

The chain recombines TRBV20-1 with TRBJ2-7; 10 bases line up with TRBD2. Germline values: CDR1 DFQATT, CDR2 SNEGSKA (reference sequence). This CDR3 has 14 amino acids. V was pared by 5 bases and J by 0 bases, with 4 bases of the junction left unmatched. CDR3 DNA: TGCAGTGCTGTTAGCGGGGGGACCTCCTACGAGCAGTACTTC. It specifies CSAVSGGTSYEQYF.

This clonotype was picked up a small number of times. The chain carries TRBV14 and TRBJ2-1; TRBD2 matches at 9 bases. Per the germline V gene, CDR1 is SGHDN and CDR2 is FVKESK. V lost 2 bases to trimming and J lost 9 bases; unmatched junction nucleotides: 8. The CDR3 is 15 amino acids. The CDR3 nucleotides read TGTGCCAGCAGCCAATTAACTAGCGGGTCGGGTGAGCAGTTCTTC. Encoded protein: CASSQLTSGSGEQFF.

The chain employs TRBV7-8 and TRBJ1-1; a possible D gene is TRBD1 (6 bases). In germline, CDR1 is SGHVS, CDR2 FQNEAQ. V shed 1 base and J shed 5 bases, with 17 bases lying between them. The CDR3 sequence is 16 residues long. The DNA for the CDR3 is TGTGCCAGCAGCTTAGGCAGGGGACCTCCTGGGACTGAAGCTTTCTTT. Translated: CASSLGRGPPGTEAFF.

This clonotype showed up just a few times. The rearrangement links TRBV5-1 to TRBJ2-1; D possibly corresponds to TRBD2 (6 bases). This CDR3 spans 15 amino acids. Germline V lookup: CDR1 SGHRS, CDR2 YFSETQ. V lost 7 bases and J 5 bases, leaving 19 bases between the germline ends. CDR3 loop: CASGEVGSSNNEQFF. As DNA, the CDR3 is TGCGCCAGCGGGGAGGTAGGGAGTAGTAACAATGAGCAGTTCTTC.

The gene calls are TRBV9 and TRBJ2-5; possible D gene TRBD1, 5 bases. Germline V CDR1 and CDR2: SGDLS, YYNGEE. The CDR3 sequence is 14 residues long. Between the trimmed V and J ends, which lost 4 bases and 11 bases, there was a span of 21 bases. The CDR3 spells CASSPRRQYNEQYF. Here the CDR3 DNA reads TGTGCCAGCAGCCCGAGACGACAGTACAATGAGCAGTACTTC. Full variable domain (missing parts from reference TRBV9 and TRBJ2-5): DSGVTQTPKHLITATGQRVTLRCSPRSGDLSVYWYQQSLDQGLQFLIQYYNGEERAKGNILERFSAQQFPDLHSELNLSSLELGDSALYFCASSPRRQYNEQYFGPGTRLLVL.

The chain links TRBV7-2 to TRBJ1-1, with TRBD1 identical over 12 bases. The CDR3 runs to 14 residues. V lost 4 bases, J lost 6 bases, and 3 bases stayed unmatched. Germline V gene data show CDR1 as SGHTA and CDR2 as FQGNSA. Here the CDR3 reads CASSSGTGGPEAFF. CDR3 bases: TGTGCCAGCAGCTCCGGGACAGGGGGCCCTGAAGCTTTCTTT.